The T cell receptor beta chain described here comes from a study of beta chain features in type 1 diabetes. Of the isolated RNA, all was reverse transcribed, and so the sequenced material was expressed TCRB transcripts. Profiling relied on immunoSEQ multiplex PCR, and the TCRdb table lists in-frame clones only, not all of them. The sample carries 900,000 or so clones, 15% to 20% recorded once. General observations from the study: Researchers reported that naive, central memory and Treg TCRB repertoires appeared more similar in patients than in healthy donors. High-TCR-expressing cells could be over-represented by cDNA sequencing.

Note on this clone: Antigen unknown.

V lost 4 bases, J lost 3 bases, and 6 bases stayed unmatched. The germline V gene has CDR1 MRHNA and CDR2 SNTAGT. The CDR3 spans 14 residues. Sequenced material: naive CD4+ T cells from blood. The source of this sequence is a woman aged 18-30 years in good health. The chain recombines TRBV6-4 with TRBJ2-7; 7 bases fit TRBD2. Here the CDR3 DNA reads TGTGCCAGCAGTGGGCTAGCGGCTGTCTACGAGCAGTACTTC. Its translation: CASSGLAAVYEQYF.